A selection of T cell receptor beta chains follows, all from one sample in a study of blood T cell repertoires in COVID-19. The method was immunoSEQ multiplex PCR; TCRdb's version includes in-frame clones alone and lacks a portion of them. Found here are hundreds of thousands of clones, 80% to 90% of them singletons; the top ten hold roughly 6%. The specimen sequenced was peripheral blood. The receptor set was obtained from a woman in her forties or fifties with COVID-19, enrolled during active disease. CDR3s leave out the opening cysteine and the closing phenylalanine or tryptophan.

CDR3aa: ASSLVPGLAVEQY; v_gene: TRBV5-1
CDR3aa: ASSLYLGQGAGQPQH; v_gene: TRBV5-8
CDR3aa: ASSRGDNSYEQY; v_gene: TRBV19
CDR3aa: ATSDPSSKDSYHYNEQF; v_gene: TRBV24-1
CDR3aa: ATRAGGTNYGYT; v_gene: TRBV30
CDR3aa: ASSPPTGRTEAF; v_gene: TRBV28
CDR3aa: ASKVPGGNTIY; v_gene: TRBV6-5
CDR3aa: AIKDPDRGIEKLF; v_gene: TRBV10-3
CDR3aa: ASRPSGSGETQY; v_gene: TRBV3-1/TRBV3-2
CDR3aa: ATSESGQKYEKLF; v_gene: TRBV24-1
CDR3aa: ASSGGGSPLH; v_gene: TRBV6-6
CDR3aa: ATSEGRQGADEQF; v_gene: TRBV24-1
CDR3aa: ASSLTGSLGTGELF; v_gene: TRBV5-6
CDR3aa: SVGLSGSLNEQF; v_gene: TRBV29-1
CDR3aa: ASSPKPGFNEKLF; v_gene: TRBV7-9
CDR3aa: ASSQTDRLGSGNTIY; v_gene: TRBV18